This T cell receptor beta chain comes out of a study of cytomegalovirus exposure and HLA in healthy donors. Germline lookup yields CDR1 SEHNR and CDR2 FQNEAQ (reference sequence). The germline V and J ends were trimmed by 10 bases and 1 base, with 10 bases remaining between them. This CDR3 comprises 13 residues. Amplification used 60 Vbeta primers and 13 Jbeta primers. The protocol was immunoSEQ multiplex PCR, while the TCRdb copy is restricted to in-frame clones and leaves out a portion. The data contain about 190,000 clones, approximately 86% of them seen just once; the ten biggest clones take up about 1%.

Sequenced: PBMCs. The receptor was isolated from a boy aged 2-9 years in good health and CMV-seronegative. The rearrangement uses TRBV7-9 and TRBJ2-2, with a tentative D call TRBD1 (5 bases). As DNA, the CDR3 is TGTGCCACCCAAAGGGGGAACACCGGGGAGCTGTTTTTT. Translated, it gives CATQRGNTGELFF. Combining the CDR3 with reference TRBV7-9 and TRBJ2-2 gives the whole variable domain DTGVSQNPRHKITKRGQNVTFRCDPISEHNRLYWYRQTLGQGPEFLTYFQNEAQLEKSRLLSDRFSAERPKGSFSTLEIQRTEQGDSAMYLCATQRGNTGELFFGEGSRLTVL.